The clone carrying this TCR beta chain came up a few times. V was clipped by 0 bases and J by 2 bases, with 7 bases between them. CDR3 length: 14 amino acids. CDR1 and CDR2 (germline): MNHEY, SMNVEV (reference sequence). One entry per CDR3 protein results from TCRdb running MiXCR on the RT-PCR reads. The sample yields about 700,000 distinct CDR3 sequences, 12% to 15% seen once. The receptor's source is a female donor in good health, serving as a healthy control. The specimen sequenced was memory CD4+ T cells from blood. J is TRBJ2-5 and V is TRBV27; no clear D. CDR3 nucleotide sequence: TGTGCCAGCAGTTTATCTCGCCAGCAAGAGACCCAGTACTTC. Its protein product is CASSLSRQQETQYF.